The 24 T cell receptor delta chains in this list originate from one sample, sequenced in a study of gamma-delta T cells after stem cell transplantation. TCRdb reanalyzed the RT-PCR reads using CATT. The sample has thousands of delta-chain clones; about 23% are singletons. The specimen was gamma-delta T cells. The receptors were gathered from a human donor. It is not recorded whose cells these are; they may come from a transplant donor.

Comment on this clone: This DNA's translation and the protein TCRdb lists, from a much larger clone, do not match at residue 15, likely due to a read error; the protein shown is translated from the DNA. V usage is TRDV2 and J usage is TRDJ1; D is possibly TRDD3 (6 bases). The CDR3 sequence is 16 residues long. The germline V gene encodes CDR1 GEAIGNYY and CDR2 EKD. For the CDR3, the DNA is TGTGCCTGTGACACCATGGTACTGGGTACTGAACAAAAACTCACCTTT. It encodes CACDTMVLGTEQKLTF.

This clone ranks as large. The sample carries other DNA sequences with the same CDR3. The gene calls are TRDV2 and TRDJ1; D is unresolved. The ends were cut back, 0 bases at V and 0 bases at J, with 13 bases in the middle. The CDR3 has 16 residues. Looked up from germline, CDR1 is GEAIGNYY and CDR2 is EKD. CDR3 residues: CACDTLSARYTDKLIF. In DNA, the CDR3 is TGTGCCTGTGACACCCTATCCGCCAGGTACACCGATAAACTCATCTTT.

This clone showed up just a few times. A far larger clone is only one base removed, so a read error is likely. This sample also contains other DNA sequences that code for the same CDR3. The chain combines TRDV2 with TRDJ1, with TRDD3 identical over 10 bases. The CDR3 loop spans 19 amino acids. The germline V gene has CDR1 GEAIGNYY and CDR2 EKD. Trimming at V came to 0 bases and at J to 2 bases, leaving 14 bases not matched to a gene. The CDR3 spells CACDTVSIRGIRLTDKLIF. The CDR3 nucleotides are TGTGCCTGTGACACCGTATCGATCCGGGGGATACGCTTGACCGATAAACTCATCTTT.

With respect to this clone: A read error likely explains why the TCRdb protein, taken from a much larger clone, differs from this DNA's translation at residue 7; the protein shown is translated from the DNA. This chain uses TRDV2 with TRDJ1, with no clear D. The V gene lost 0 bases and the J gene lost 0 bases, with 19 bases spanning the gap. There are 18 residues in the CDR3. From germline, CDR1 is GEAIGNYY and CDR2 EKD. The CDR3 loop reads CACDTLPTPNSYTDKLIF. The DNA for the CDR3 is TGTGCCTGTGACACCCTGCCGACACCGAATTCATACACCGATAAACTCATCTTT.

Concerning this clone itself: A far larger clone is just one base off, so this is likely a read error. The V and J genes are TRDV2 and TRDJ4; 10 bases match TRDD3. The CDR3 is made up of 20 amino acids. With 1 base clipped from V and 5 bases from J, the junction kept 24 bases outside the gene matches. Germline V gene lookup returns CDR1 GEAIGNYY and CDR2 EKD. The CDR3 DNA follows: TGTGCCTGTGACACGATTACAACCTCCACCCTTACTGGGGGATGCGAGCCCCTGATCTTT. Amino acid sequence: CACDTITTSTLTGGCEPLIF.

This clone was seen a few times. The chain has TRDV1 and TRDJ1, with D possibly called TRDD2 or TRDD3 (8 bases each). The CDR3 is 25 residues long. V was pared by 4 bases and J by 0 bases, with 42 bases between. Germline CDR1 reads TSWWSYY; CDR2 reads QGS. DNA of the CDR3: TGTGCTCTTGGGGGACCCGACTTCCTACACGTACTGGGGGGTAAACCCCCTTTTTACACCGATAAACTCATCTTT. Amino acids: CALGGPDFLHVLGGKPPFYTDKLIF.

Here the CDR3 reads CACEVMYGWGTSGSTDKLIF. CDR3 nucleotides: TGTGCCTGTGAAGTCATGTACGGCTGGGGGACGTCCGGCTCCACCGATAAACTCATCTTT. The chain recombines TRDV2 with TRDJ1; 8 nucleotides line up with TRDD3. V was clipped by 4 bases and J by 1 base; unmatched bases: 22. CDR1 and CDR2 from the germline V gene are GEAIGNYY and EKD. This CDR3 region has 20 residues.

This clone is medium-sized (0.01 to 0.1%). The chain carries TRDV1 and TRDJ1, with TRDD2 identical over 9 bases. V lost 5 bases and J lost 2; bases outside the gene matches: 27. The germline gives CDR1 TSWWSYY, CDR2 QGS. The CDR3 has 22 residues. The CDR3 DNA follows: TGTGCTCTTGGGAACCCCAAAGGACCTTCCTACGTATTTGGGGGACATACCGATAAACTCATCTTT. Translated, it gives CALGNPKGPSYVFGGHTDKLIF.

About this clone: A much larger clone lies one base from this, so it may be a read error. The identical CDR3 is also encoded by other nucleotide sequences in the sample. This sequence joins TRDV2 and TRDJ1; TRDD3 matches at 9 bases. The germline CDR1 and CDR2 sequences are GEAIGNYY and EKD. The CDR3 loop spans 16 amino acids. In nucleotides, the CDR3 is TGTGCCTGTGAGGTACTGGGGGAGGTGTACCCTGCCAAACTAATCTTT. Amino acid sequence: CACEVLGEVYPAKLIF.

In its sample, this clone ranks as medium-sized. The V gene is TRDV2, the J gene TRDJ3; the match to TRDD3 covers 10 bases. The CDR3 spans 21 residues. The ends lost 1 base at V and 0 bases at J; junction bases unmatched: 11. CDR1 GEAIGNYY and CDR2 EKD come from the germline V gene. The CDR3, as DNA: TGTGCCTGTGACACGAAGGGAAACTGGGGGATTAGCTCCTGGGACACCCGACAGATGTTTTTC. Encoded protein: CACDTKGNWGISSWDTRQMFF.

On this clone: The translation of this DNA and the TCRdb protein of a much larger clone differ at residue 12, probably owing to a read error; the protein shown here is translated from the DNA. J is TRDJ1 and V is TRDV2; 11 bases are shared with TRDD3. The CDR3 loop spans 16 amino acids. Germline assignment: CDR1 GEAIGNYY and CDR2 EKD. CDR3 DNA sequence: TGTGCCTGTGACACTCTGGGGGATACACGCACCTATAAACTCATCTTT. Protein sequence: CACDTLGDTRTYKLIF.

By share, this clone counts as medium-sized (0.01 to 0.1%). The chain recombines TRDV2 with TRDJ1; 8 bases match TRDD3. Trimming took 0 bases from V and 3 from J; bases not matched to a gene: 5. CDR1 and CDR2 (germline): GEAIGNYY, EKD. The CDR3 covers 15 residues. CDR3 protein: CACDTLGDVADKLIF. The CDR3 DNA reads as TGTGCCTGTGACACCCTGGGGGACGTTGCCGATAAACTCATCTTT.

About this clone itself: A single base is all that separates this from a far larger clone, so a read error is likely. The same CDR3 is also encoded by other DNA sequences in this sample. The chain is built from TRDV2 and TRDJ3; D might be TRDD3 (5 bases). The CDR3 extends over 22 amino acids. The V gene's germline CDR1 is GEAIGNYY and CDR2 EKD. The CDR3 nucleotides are TGTGCCTGTGACACCGCCGAGTCTCTTAGCGCCGCAGGCTCCTGGGACACCCGGCAGATGTTTTTC. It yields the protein CACDTAESLSAAGSWDTRQMFF.

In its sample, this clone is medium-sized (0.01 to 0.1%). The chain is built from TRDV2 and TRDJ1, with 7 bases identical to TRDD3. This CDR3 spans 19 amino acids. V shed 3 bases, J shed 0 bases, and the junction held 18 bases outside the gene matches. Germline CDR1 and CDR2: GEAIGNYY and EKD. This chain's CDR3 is CACDPIRGGGGLYTDKLIF. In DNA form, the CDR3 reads TGTGCCTGTGACCCCATCAGAGGGGGCGGGGGATTGTACACCGATAAACTCATCTTT.

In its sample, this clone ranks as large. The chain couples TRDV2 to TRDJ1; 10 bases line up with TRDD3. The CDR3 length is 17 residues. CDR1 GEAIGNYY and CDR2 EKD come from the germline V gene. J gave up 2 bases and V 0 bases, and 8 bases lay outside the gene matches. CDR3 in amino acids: CACDTVSTGGSTDKLIF. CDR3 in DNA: TGTGCCTGTGACACCGTGAGTACTGGGGGATCGACCGATAAACTCATCTTT.

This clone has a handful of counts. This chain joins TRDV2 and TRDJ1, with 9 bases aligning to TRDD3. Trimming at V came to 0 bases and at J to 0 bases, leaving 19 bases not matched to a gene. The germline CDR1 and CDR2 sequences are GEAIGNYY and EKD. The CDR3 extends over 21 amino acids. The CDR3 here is CACDTVLGHILGDDNTDKLIF. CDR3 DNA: TGTGCCTGTGACACCGTCCTGGGCCACATACTGGGGGACGATAACACCGATAAACTCATCTTT.

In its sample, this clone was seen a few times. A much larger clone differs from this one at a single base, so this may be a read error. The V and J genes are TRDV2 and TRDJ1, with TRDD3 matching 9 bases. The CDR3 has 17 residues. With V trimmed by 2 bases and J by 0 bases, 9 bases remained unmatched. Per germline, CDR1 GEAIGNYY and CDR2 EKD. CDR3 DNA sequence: TGTGCCTGTGACAGACTACTGGGGGACGGGTACACCGATAAACTCATCTTT. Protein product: CACDRLLGDGYTDKLIF.

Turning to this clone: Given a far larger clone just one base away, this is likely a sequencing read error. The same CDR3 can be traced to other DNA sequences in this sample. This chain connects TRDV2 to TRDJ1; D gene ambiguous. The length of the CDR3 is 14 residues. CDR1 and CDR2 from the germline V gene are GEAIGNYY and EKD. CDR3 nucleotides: TGTGCCTGCGACACCCTAGAAGGAACCGATAAACTCATCTTT. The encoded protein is CACDTLEGTDKLIF.

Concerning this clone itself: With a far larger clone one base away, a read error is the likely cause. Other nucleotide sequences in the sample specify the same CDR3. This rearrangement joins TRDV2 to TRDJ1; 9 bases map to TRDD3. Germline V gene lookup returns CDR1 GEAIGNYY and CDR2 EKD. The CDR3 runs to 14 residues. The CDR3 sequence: CACDELGDEGKLIF. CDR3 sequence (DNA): TGCGCCTGTGACGAGCTGGGGGATGAGGGTAAACTCATCTTT.

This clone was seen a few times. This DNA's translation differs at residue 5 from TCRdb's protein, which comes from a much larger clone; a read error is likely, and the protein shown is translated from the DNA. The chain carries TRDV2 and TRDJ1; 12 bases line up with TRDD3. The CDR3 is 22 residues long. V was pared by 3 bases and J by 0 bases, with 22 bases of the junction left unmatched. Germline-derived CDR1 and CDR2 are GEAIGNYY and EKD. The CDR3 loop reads CACDALSNWGIQSSPYTDKLIF. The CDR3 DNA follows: TGTGCCTGTGACGCCTTGTCGAACTGGGGGATACAAAGTTCCCCCTACACCGATAAACTCATCTTT.

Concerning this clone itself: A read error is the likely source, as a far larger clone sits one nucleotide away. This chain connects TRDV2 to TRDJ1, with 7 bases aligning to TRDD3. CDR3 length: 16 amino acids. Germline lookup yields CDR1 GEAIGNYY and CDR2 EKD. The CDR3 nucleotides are TGTGCCTGTGACGCGGTAACTGGGGAAGGACCCGATAAACACATCTTT. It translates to CACDAVTGEGPDKHIF.

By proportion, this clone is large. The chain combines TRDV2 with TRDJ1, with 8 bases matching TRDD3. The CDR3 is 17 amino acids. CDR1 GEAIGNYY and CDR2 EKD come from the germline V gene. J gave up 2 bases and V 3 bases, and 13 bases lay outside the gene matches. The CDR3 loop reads CACDPVSRVGDTDKLIF. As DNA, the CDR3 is TGTGCCTGTGACCCCGTATCGCGTGTGGGGGATACCGATAAACTCATCTTT.

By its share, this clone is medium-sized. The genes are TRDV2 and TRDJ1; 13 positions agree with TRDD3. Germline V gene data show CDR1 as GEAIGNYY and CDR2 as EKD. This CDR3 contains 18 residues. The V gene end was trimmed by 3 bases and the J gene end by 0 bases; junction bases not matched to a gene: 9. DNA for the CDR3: TGTGCCTGTGACCCACTACTGGGGGATACGCGGGACACCGATAAACTCATCTTT. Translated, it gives CACDPLLGDTRDTDKLIF.

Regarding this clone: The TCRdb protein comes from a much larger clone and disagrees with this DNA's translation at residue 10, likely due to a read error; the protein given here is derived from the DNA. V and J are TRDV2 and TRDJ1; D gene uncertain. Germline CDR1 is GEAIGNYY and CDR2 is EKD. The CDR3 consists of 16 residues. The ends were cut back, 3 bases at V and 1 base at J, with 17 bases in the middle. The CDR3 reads CACDPVPHGGTDKLIF. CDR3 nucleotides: TGTGCCTGTGACCCCGTACCTCATGGTGGCACCGATAAACTCATCTTT.